Listed here are 10 T cell receptor beta chains from one sample, sequenced in a study of blood T cell repertoires in COVID-19. Clones were sequenced by immunoSEQ multiplex PCR, and TCRdb holds only the in-frame ones, with some missing. The sample includes 300,000 to 350,000 clones, about nine tenths of them seen just once. Sample: PBMCs or T cells enriched from blood (not recorded which). The origin of the receptors is a woman in her 30s who had been exposed to COVID-19.

The V gene is TRBV19, the J gene TRBJ2-7; 7 nucleotides align to TRBD2. J was trimmed by 6 bases and V by 0 bases; bases with no gene match: 8. The CDR3 contains 15 residues. Germline V gives CDR1 LNHDA, CDR2 SQIVND (reference sequence). CDR3: CASSIDWTRSVEQYF. In nucleotides, the CDR3 is TGTGCCAGTAGTATAGATTGGACTAGATCCGTCGAGCAGTACTTC.

The rearrangement uses TRBV2 and TRBJ1-2; 9 bases align to TRBD1. J lost 7 bases, V lost 7 bases, and 7 bases had no gene match. This CDR3 is 13 amino acids long. Germline CDR1 is SNHLY and CDR2 is FYNNEI. CDR3 bases: TGTGCCAGCACCGGACAGGGGCGAAGTGGCTACACCTTC. Translation: CASTGQGRSGYTF. Looking up the rest from reference TRBV2 and TRBJ1-2 gives the full variable domain: EPEVTQTPSHQVTQMGQEVILRCVPISNHLYFYWYRQILGQKVEFLVSFYNNEISEKSEIFDDQFSVERPDGSNFTLKIRSTKLEDSAMYFCASTGQGRSGYTFGSGTRLTVV.

J is TRBJ1-3 and V is TRBV4-1, with 7 bases lining up with TRBD1. Germline CDR1 MGHRA, CDR2 YSYEKL. The CDR3 length is 17 residues. The J segment lost 4 bases and the V segment lost 0 bases, leaving 9 bases of the junction unmatched. This CDR3 is CASSQDKGDRAGNTIYF. In DNA form, the CDR3 reads TGCGCCAGCAGCCAAGATAAGGGTGACAGGGCGGGAAACACCATATATTTT.

J is TRBJ1-3 and V is TRBV7-9, with D unresolved. In germline, CDR1 is SEHNR, CDR2 FQNEAQ (reference sequence). Trimming shortened V by 4 bases and J by 2 bases, and 21 bases separated the two germline ends. The CDR3 length is 18 residues. The CDR3 DNA follows: TGTGCCAGCAGCTCCAAAACCGGAGGGAAAACAGCTGGAAACACCATATATTTT. Encoded protein: CASSSKTGGKTAGNTIYF.

This clone was observed a few times. V is TRBV29-1 and J is TRBJ1-4; 9 bases line up with TRBD1. The CDR3 spans 13 residues. With V trimmed by 5 bases and J by 6 bases, 4 bases remained unmatched. The germline V gene has CDR1 SQVTM and CDR2 ANQGSEA. The CDR3 is CSVLDRGDEKLFF. The CDR3 nucleotides read TGCAGCGTTCTAGACAGGGGGGATGAAAAACTGTTTTTT.

This chain links TRBV6-5 with TRBJ1-1; TRBD1 aligns across 11 bases. The V segment lost 6 bases and the J segment 7 bases; nucleotides outside the gene matches: 10. The germline V gene has CDR1 MNHEY and CDR2 SVGAGI. The CDR3 spans 15 residues. CDR3 in DNA: TGTGCCAGCAGCCGAGGACAGGGGGCGACGGGTGAAGCTTTCTTT. The encoded protein is CASSRGQGATGEAFF.

The J gene is TRBJ1-5, the V gene TRBV2; 12 bases are a match to TRBD1. Trimming removed 8 bases from V and 9 bases from J; junction bases left unmatched: 8. The germline V gene encodes CDR1 SNHLY and CDR2 FYNNEI. This CDR3 has 14 residues. The CDR3 DNA follows: TGTGCCAGCGGGAAAGGGGACAGGGGGCTGCCCCAGCATTTT. This sequence encodes CASGKGDRGLPQHF.

The chain recombines TRBV19 with TRBJ1-5; the match to TRBD1 covers 9 bases. The V gene end was trimmed by 1 base and the J gene end by 0 bases; junction bases not matched to a gene: 13. This CDR3 contains 20 residues. CDR1 and CDR2 from the germline V gene are LNHDA and SQIVND (reference sequence). CDR3 in DNA: TGTGCCAGTAGTATAGGAGGGGGGCTGGGGGACAGGGTTAGCAATCAGCCCCAGCATTTT. It is translated as CASSIGGGLGDRVSNQPQHF.

The chain is built from TRBV28 and TRBJ1-1; D might be TRBD1 (5 bases). This CDR3 has 14 amino acids. Per germline, CDR1 MDHEN and CDR2 SYDVKM. V was pared by 3 bases and J by 4 bases, with 12 bases between. CDR3 nucleotide sequence: TGTGCCAGCAGTTTTTCGGACAAGGGCACTGAAGCTTTCTTT. It yields the protein CASSFSDKGTEAFF. The complete variable domain, with remaining parts taken from reference TRBV28 and TRBJ1-1, reads DVKVTQSSRYLVKRTGEKVFLECVQDMDHENMFWYRQDPGLGLRLIYFSYDVKMKEKGDIPEGYSVSREKKERFSLILESASTNQTSMYLCASSFSDKGTEAFFGQGTRLTVV.

The rearrangement joins TRBV27 to TRBJ2-5, with 8 positions matching TRBD2. The CDR3 is made up of 15 amino acids. V dropped 1 base and J dropped 1; count of bases not matched to a gene: 2. Germline V gene lookup returns CDR1 MNHEY and CDR2 SMNVEV (reference sequence). The CDR3 DNA is TGTGCCAGCAGTTTATGGCTAGCGGGCCAAGAGACCCAGTACTTC. The encoded protein is CASSLWLAGQETQYF.